This TCR beta chain was recovered during a study of blood T cell repertoires in COVID-19. This clone was counted only a few times. From germline, CDR1 is MNHNS and CDR2 SASEGT. Trimming at V came to 1 base and at J to 2 bases, leaving 11 bases not matched to a gene. The CDR3 is made up of 17 amino acids. The method was immunoSEQ multiplex PCR; TCRdb's version includes in-frame clones alone and lacks a portion of them. This sample has hundreds of thousands of clones; more than 70% occur once, and the top ten carry 0.95% to 1.5%. Sequencing was done on a sample of peripheral blood. This receptor was taken from a man between 40 and 49 years old with acute or convalescent COVID-19. V gene TRBV6-1 combines with J gene TRBJ2-7; TRBD1 agrees at 7 bases. This CDR3 is CASSEGPTGTVAYEQYF. The CDR3 nucleotides are TGTGCCAGCAGTGAAGGGCCAACCGGGACAGTCGCCTACGAGCAGTACTTC.